The 27 T cell receptor beta chains below were found in one sample sequenced in a study of shared clonotypes between healthy human individuals. Profiling relied on immunoSEQ multiplex PCR, and the TCRdb table lists in-frame clones only, not all of them. This table holds some 580,000 clones, around 97% found once. Sample: naive CD4+ T cells sorted from blood. The subset here: CD45RA+ positively selected. The receptor source for this set is a woman aged 25 to 39 in good health.

CDR3 sequence reads: CAWSRFRTAQSNYGYTF. The CDR3 DNA reads TGTGCCTGGAGCCGGTTTCGGACGGCCCAGTCTAACTATGGCTACACCTTC. The chain employs TRBV30 and TRBJ1-2; the D is unclear. Germline CDR1 GTSNPN, CDR2 SVGIG (reference sequence). The CDR3 spans 17 residues. V lost 3 bases, J lost 0 bases, and 20 bases lay in between.

This chain uses TRBV5-4 with TRBJ2-1, with a possible D match to TRBD2 (6 bases). The CDR3 has 16 residues. V shed 5 bases and J shed 7 bases, with 22 bases lying between them. From germline, CDR1 is SGHNT and CDR2 YYREEE (reference sequence). CDR3 sequence (DNA): TGTGCCAGCAGACAGCCGGGACTCCGAGGATCTAATGAGCAGTTCTTC. Amino acids: CASRQPGLRGSNEQFF.

V usage is TRBV5-1 and J usage is TRBJ2-7; possibly TRBD2 for D (6 bases). Germline V gene data show CDR1 as SGHRS and CDR2 as YFSETQ. The ends were cut back, 2 bases at V and 0 bases at J, with 12 bases in the middle. This CDR3 region has 15 residues. CDR3 in DNA: TGCGCCAGCAGCTTTGGCGGGGCGAACTCCTACGAGCAGTACTTC. Protein: CASSFGGANSYEQYF.

The rearrangement uses TRBV7-3 and TRBJ2-5; maybe TRBD2 (6 bases). Trimming removed 0 bases at V and 2 bases at J, with 10 bases between. CDR3 size: 15 residues. Per germline, CDR1 SGHTA and CDR2 FQGTGA. CDR3 nucleotide sequence: TGTGCCAGCAGCTTAACGTCAGGAGGGCAAGAGACCCAGTACTTC. This codes for CASSLTSGGQETQYF.

This rearrangement joins TRBV5-1 to TRBJ2-7; 7 nucleotides agree with TRBD1. The CDR3 has 13 amino acids. V shed 4 bases, J shed 3 bases, and the junction held 4 bases outside the gene matches. CDR1 is SGHRS, CDR2 YFSETQ, per germline. The chain's CDR3 is CASSPTGNYEQYF. CDR3 nucleotides: TGCGCCAGCAGCCCGACAGGGAACTACGAGCAGTACTTC.

The chain couples TRBV28 to TRBJ2-5; 7 bases map to TRBD1. The J call may be faulty, since TRBJ2-7 better matches the DNA end. The length of the CDR3 is 14 residues. Germline-derived CDR1 and CDR2 are MDHEN and SYDVKM. In DNA, the CDR3 is TGTGCCAGCAGTTCGGGACAGCCCACCTACGAGCAGTACTTC. As protein: CASSSGQPTYEQYF.

The chain employs TRBV7-8 and TRBJ1-1; D might be TRBD1 (6 bases). The germline gives CDR1 SGHVS, CDR2 FQNEAQ. This CDR3 comprises 14 residues. V lost 4 bases, J lost 0 bases, and 9 bases lay in between. The CDR3, as DNA: TGTGCCAGCAGCTCGGACAGCATGAACACTGAAGCTTTCTTT. Translated: CASSSDSMNTEAFF.

V and J are TRBV6-5 and TRBJ2-3; TRBD1 or TRBD2 may be the D gene (7 bases each). CDR1 and CDR2 (germline): MNHEY, SVGAGI. CDR3 size: 15 residues. Trimming stripped 6 bases from V and 2 bases from J, with 15 bases between. CDR3 nucleotides: TGTGCCAGCAGGGAGACAGGGAGGGACACAGATACGCAGTATTTT. This encodes CASRETGRDTDTQYF.

The genes are TRBV18 and TRBJ2-7, with D hard to call. The germline V and J ends were trimmed by 6 bases and 0 bases, with 9 bases remaining between them. CDR1 KGHSH and CDR2 LQKENI come from the germline V gene. The CDR3 is 13 residues long. The CDR3 DNA reads as TGTGCCAGCTCCGGCGGCGTCTCCTACGAGCAGTACTTC. Amino acids: CASSGGVSYEQYF.

With respect to this clone: The junction departs from germline at one end; a sequencing error may be responsible. The chain combines TRBV27 with TRBJ1-2, with D unresolved. The CDR3 extends over 15 amino acids. Germline V lookup: CDR1 MNHEY, CDR2 SMNVEV (reference sequence). CDR3 in DNA: TGTGCCGGCAGCGTCTCCTTCGTCCTGGGCGGTGGCTACACCTTC. This translates into CAGSVSFVLGGGYTF.

This chain joins TRBV7-8 and TRBJ1-2, with no clear D. This CDR3 region has 13 residues. CDR1 and CDR2 from the germline V gene are SGHVS and FQNEAQ. Trimming left V 0 bases short and J 4 bases short, with 6 bases between. CDR3 sequence reads: CASSLAGVYGYTF. DNA of the CDR3: TGTGCCAGCAGCTTAGCAGGTGTCTATGGCTACACCTTC.

Of note for this clone: Other DNA sequences in this specimen translate into the identical CDR3. The chain links TRBV28 to TRBJ1-1; 9 bases agree with TRBD1. This CDR3 is built from 14 residues. The junction had 6 bases not matched to a gene; V was cut back by 5 bases and J by 5 bases. Germline CDR1 MDHEN, CDR2 SYDVKM. CDR3 bases: TGTGCCAGCAGTCTGGGACAGGGAGGTACTGAAGCTTTCTTT. Translating gives CASSLGQGGTEAFF.

The chain recombines TRBV9 with TRBJ1-2, with 8 bases lining up with TRBD1. Trimming cost V 2 bases and J 6 bases; bases outside gene matches: 9. The V gene's germline CDR1 is SGDLS and CDR2 YYNGEE. CDR3 length equals 15 residues. CDR3 protein: CASSVLLQGADGYTF. The CDR3 DNA is TGTGCCAGCAGCGTTCTCCTCCAGGGGGCTGATGGCTACACCTTC.

The chain couples TRBV7-3 to TRBJ1-1; 8 bases map to TRBD1. CDR1 is SGHTA and CDR2 is FQGTGA in the germline V gene. The CDR3 is 13 residues long. After removal of 5 bases from V and 4 bases from J, the junction contained 3 bases not matched to a gene. The CDR3 reads CASSNTGGTEAFF. In DNA form, the CDR3 reads TGTGCCAGCAGCAACACAGGGGGCACTGAAGCTTTCTTT.

The chain combines TRBV15 with TRBJ2-5; perhaps TRBD2 as D (6 bases). CDR3 size: 16 residues. The V gene lost 0 bases and the J gene lost 3 bases, with 14 bases spanning the gap. In germline, CDR1 is LNHNV, CDR2 YYDKDF (reference sequence). The CDR3 DNA sequence: TGTGCCACCAGCAGAGATAACCCCGCGGGGAAAGAGACCCAGTACTTC. Translated: CATSRDNPAGKETQYF.

The V call is TRBV5-1, the J call TRBJ1-2, with 7 bases identical to TRBD1. This CDR3 region has 13 residues. With V trimmed by 2 bases and J by 8 bases, 6 bases remained unmatched. Per the germline V gene, CDR1 is SGHRS and CDR2 is YFSETQ. This chain's CDR3 is CASSFGGGVGYTF. CDR3 coding DNA: TGCGCCAGCAGCTTTGGAGGGGGCGTGGGCTACACCTTC.

The DNA for the CDR3 is TGTGCCACCAGCAGAAGGGACACCCCCTACGAGCAGTACTTC. This gives the protein CATSRRDTPYEQYF. The chain couples TRBV15 to TRBJ2-7; perhaps TRBD1 as D (6 bases). The V gene's germline CDR1 is LNHNV and CDR2 YYDKDF (reference sequence). Deletions cut 2 bases from V and 2 bases from J, with 10 bases between. CDR3 size: 14 residues. Full variable domain (missing parts from reference TRBV15 and TRBJ2-7): DAMVIQNPRYQVTQFGKPVTLSCSQTLNHNVMYWYQQKSSQAPKLLFHYYDKDFNNEADTPDNFQSRRPNTSFCFLDIRSPGLGDTAMYLCATSRRDTPYEQYFGPGTRLTVT.

The chain combines TRBV2 with TRBJ1-3, with TRBD1 identical over 7 bases. Germline CDR1 and CDR2: SNHLY and FYNNEI. Trimming took 8 bases from V and 1 from J; bases not matched to a gene: 14. The CDR3 loop spans 17 amino acids. The CDR3 DNA is TGTGCCAGCTCCCATCCCCGGGACAGTTTTTCTGGAAACACCATATATTTT. Translating gives CASSHPRDSFSGNTIYF.

This chain links TRBV6-5 with TRBJ2-5; D not certain. CDR3 length equals 12 residues. Trimming stripped 4 bases from V and 4 bases from J, with 7 bases between. The germline CDR1 and CDR2 sequences are MNHEY and SVGAGI. The CDR3 is CASSFLGETQYF. The CDR3 DNA follows: TGTGCCAGCAGTTTTTTAGGAGAGACCCAGTACTTC.

The genes are TRBV9 and TRBJ2-7; D may be TRBD1 or TRBD2 (5 bases each). The germline V and J ends were trimmed by 4 bases and 0 bases, with 17 bases remaining between them. Germline V gene sequence: CDR1 SGDLS, CDR2 YYNGEE. There are 16 residues in the CDR3. The CDR3 sequence is CASSPRSGPISYEQYF. The CDR3 DNA is TGTGCCAGCAGCCCCCGTTCGGGACCGATCTCCTACGAGCAGTACTTC.

A remark on this clone: This sample includes further DNA sequences coding for the same CDR3. The chain joins TRBV7-7 to TRBJ2-5; D call uncertain. The CDR3 has 13 amino acids. CDR1 and CDR2 from the germline V gene are SSHAT and FNYEAQ (reference sequence). V was cut by 1 base and J by 5 bases, with 8 bases left in between. DNA of the CDR3: TGTGCCAGCAGCTTAGGTGGCGGCGAGACCCAGTACTTC. This encodes CASSLGGGETQYF.

This clone was seen a single time. The chain carries TRBV18 and TRBJ2-1, with D possibly matching TRBD1 (6 bases). Germline assignment: CDR1 KGHSH and CDR2 LQKENI. With 6 bases removed from V and 7 bases from J, the gap between germline ends came to 19 bases. The CDR3 contains 15 residues. CDR3 sequence: CASSPTGTPWNEQFF. The DNA of the CDR3 is TGTGCCAGCTCTCCAACAGGGACCCCCTGGAATGAGCAGTTCTTC.

Here the CDR3 reads CASKATYAQTQYF. The CDR3 bases are TGTGCCAGCAAGGCGACTTACGCCCAGACCCAGTACTTC. The V call is TRBV2, the J call TRBJ2-5; D unresolved. With 7 bases removed from V and 6 bases from J, the gap between germline ends came to 15 bases. From germline, CDR1 is SNHLY and CDR2 FYNNEI. The CDR3 is 13 amino acids.

This sequence joins TRBV5-1 and TRBJ1-2; D unresolved. The CDR3 contains 15 residues. Germline-derived CDR1 and CDR2 are SGHRS and YFSETQ. V lost 0 bases to trimming and J lost 6 bases, with 15 bases between them. CDR3 sequence (DNA): TGCGCCAGCAGCTTGGTTTTTCAGGCGACAAATGGCTACACCTTC. Protein product: CASSLVFQATNGYTF.

The J gene is TRBJ1-1, the V gene TRBV18; possible D gene TRBD1, 6 bases. The germline V gene encodes CDR1 KGHSH and CDR2 LQKENI. This CDR3 is built from 14 residues. V gave up 3 bases and J gave up 5 bases, with 13 bases separating them. CDR3 coding DNA: TGTGCCAGCTCACCGGGAGGGGGGGAGACTGAAGCTTTCTTT. This codes for CASSPGGGETEAFF.

For the CDR3, the DNA is TGTGCCAGCAGTGCGGGCAGCTTACAAGAGACCCAGTACTTC. As protein: CASSAGSLQETQYF. The chain employs TRBV2 and TRBJ2-5; D is ambiguous. The germline gives CDR1 SNHLY, CDR2 FYNNEI. CDR3 length: 14 residues. Trimming took 4 bases from V and 2 from J, leaving 11 bases between them.

The chain couples TRBV5-1 to TRBJ1-1, with D maybe TRBD1 (5 bases). Germline V CDR1 and CDR2: SGHRS, YFSETQ. The CDR3 totals 12 residues. V was cut by 2 bases and J by 7 bases, with 9 bases left in between. CDR3 sequence (DNA): TGCGCCAGCAGCTTTCACGGGGGTGAAGCTTTCTTT. The encoded protein is CASSFHGGEAFF.